These 23 T cell receptor beta chains were sequenced from one sample in a study of cytomegalovirus exposure and HLA in healthy donors (TCRdb year 2017). The library came from the immunoSEQ multiplex PCR assay. The multiplex PCR relied on a mix of 60 forward primers for TCR Vbeta segments and 13 reverse primers for TCR Jbeta segments. TCRdb holds this immuneACCESS table with in-frame rearrangements only. Some clones are missing; in checked studies, unresolved V genes explain under half, and the rest has no known cause. The sample records 100,000 or so clones, about 70% of which are singletons. The biggest ten clones account for roughly 3.2% of the sample. The sample was PBMCs. The receptors here all came from a man aged 25 to 45 in good health and CMV-seronegative.

V is TRBV19 and J is TRBJ1-1, with D possibly matching TRBD1 (5 bases). The CDR3 has 14 residues. Trimming shortened V by 2 bases and J by 5 bases, and 12 bases separated the two germline ends. The V gene's germline CDR1 is LNHDA and CDR2 SQIVND (reference sequence). CDR3 residues: CASSIQGLWTEAFF. The DNA for the CDR3 is TGTGCCAGTAGTATACAGGGCTTGTGGACTGAAGCTTTCTTT.

This chain connects TRBV4-3 to TRBJ1-1; 9 bases are shared with TRBD1. J was trimmed by 4 bases and V by 4 bases; bases with no gene match: 4. CDR3 length: 14 residues. Germline V CDR1 and CDR2: LGHNA, YSLEER. For the CDR3, the DNA is TGCGCCAGCAGCCTAACGGGACAGGGCACTGAAGCTTTCTTT. Translated, it gives CASSLTGQGTEAFF.

The J gene is TRBJ2-7, the V gene TRBV5-1; the match to TRBD2 covers 9 bases. The CDR3 sequence is 16 residues long. Germline V gene sequence: CDR1 SGHRS, CDR2 YFSETQ. J lost 3 bases, V lost 0 bases, and 7 bases had no gene match. Here the CDR3 reads CASSLEASGINYEQYF. CDR3 in DNA: TGCGCCAGCAGCTTGGAAGCTAGCGGGATTAACTACGAGCAGTACTTC.

This clone came up a few times. V usage is TRBV28 and J usage is TRBJ1-4; TRBD1 might be the D (6 bases). The CDR3 spans 14 residues. Germline V gives CDR1 MDHEN, CDR2 SYDVKM. V shed 5 bases and J shed 16 bases, with 23 bases lying between them. The CDR3: CASSQTWSGAHPFF. Written as DNA, the CDR3 is TGTGCCAGCAGTCAAACTTGGTCAGGGGCTCACCCGTTTTTT.

The rearrangement joins TRBV7-9 to TRBJ1-1, with 8 bases fitting TRBD1. The V gene's germline CDR1 is SEHNR and CDR2 FQNEAQ (reference sequence). After removal of 3 bases from V and 7 bases from J, the junction contained 10 bases not matched to a gene. The CDR3 covers 15 residues. The CDR3 nucleotides are TGTGCCAGCAGCTTCCAGAGGACAGGGATGGTTGAAGCTTTCTTT. Amino acid sequence: CASSFQRTGMVEAFF. The full variable domain, rest sourced from reference TRBV7-9 and TRBJ1-1, is DTGVSQNPRHKITKRGQNVTFRCDPISEHNRLYWYRQTLGQGPEFLTYFQNEAQLEKSRLLSDRFSAERPKGSFSTLEIQRTEQGDSAMYLCASSFQRTGMVEAFFGQGTRLTVV.

The V gene is TRBV28, the J gene TRBJ1-1; D is unclear. The germline gives CDR1 MDHEN, CDR2 SYDVKM. Trimming removed 5 bases from V and 4 bases from J, with 14 bases in between. CDR3 length: 14 residues. CDR3 in amino acids: CASSMRAGATEAFF. The CDR3 bases are TGTGCCAGCAGTATGCGGGCGGGTGCCACTGAAGCTTTCTTT.

The chain uses TRBV7-2 and TRBJ2-2; D might be TRBD1 (6 bases). Germline V CDR1 and CDR2: SGHTA, FQGNSA. V lost 5 bases, J lost 6 bases, and 16 bases lay in between. The CDR3 spans 15 residues. The CDR3 DNA reads as TGTGCCAGCAGCCGATTTACCGGACAGTCCGGGGAGCTGTTTTTT. Protein sequence: CASSRFTGQSGELFF.

This clone was seen just once. The genes are TRBV7-6 and TRBJ2-5; D unresolved. Germline-derived CDR1 and CDR2 are SGHVS and FNYEAQ. The CDR3 runs to 13 residues. V was cut by 4 bases and J by 2 bases, with 8 bases left in between. The CDR3 here is CASSYTAQETQYF. CDR3 DNA sequence: TGTGCCAGCAGCTACACAGCTCAAGAGACCCAGTACTTC.

The V call is TRBV7-6, the J call TRBJ2-5; unclear D gene. With 5 bases removed from V and 5 bases from J, the gap between germline ends came to 9 bases. This CDR3 has 12 amino acids. Per the germline V gene, CDR1 is SGHVS and CDR2 is FNYEAQ. This CDR3 is CASSPQVETQYF. The CDR3 bases are TGTGCCAGCAGCCCCCAGGTGGAGACCCAGTACTTC.

This chain uses TRBV28 with TRBJ2-3, with TRBD2 matching 8 bases. The CDR3 has 17 residues. Germline CDR1 is MDHEN and CDR2 is SYDVKM. V lost 4 bases, J lost 0 bases, and 9 bases stayed unmatched. The CDR3 region is CASSSIRVAGSTDTQYF. CDR3 nucleotide sequence: TGTGCCAGCAGTTCCATCCGGGTAGCGGGAAGCACAGATACGCAGTATTTT.

V gene TRBV7-9 combines with J gene TRBJ1-4; 7 bases map to TRBD1. CDR3 length equals 15 residues. V gave up 2 bases and J gave up 4 bases; unmatched junction bases: 4. Per germline, CDR1 SEHNR and CDR2 FQNEAQ (reference sequence). The CDR3 DNA is TGTGCCAGCAGCTTATGGACAGGTAGTAATGAAAAACTGTTTTTT. It specifies CASSLWTGSNEKLFF.

This clone was seen more than once but under ten times. This chain links TRBV5-6 with TRBJ1-5, with unresolved D. Trimming removed 3 bases at V and 2 bases at J, with 12 bases between. The germline V gene has CDR1 SGHDT and CDR2 YYEEEE. CDR3 length: 15 amino acids. In nucleotides, the CDR3 is TGTGCCAGCAGCTCCCGGGCGGAGGGCAATCAGCCCCAGCATTTT. Translation: CASSSRAEGNQPQHF.

The chain uses TRBV7-2 and TRBJ2-7; D is possibly TRBD1 (5 bases). V shed 2 bases and J shed 0 bases, with 8 bases lying between them. CDR1 is SGHTA, CDR2 FQGNSA, per germline. The CDR3 length is 14 residues. CDR3 sequence: CASSLFGASYEQYF. CDR3 coding DNA: TGTGCCAGCAGCTTATTTGGGGCCTCCTACGAGCAGTACTTC.

This clone was counted once. This chain uses TRBV28 with TRBJ1-5; TRBD1 might be the D (5 bases). The CDR3 has 15 amino acids. Trimming left V 2 bases short and J 7 bases short, with 15 bases between. CDR1 is MDHEN, CDR2 SYDVKM, per germline. The CDR3 DNA sequence: TGTGCCAGCAGTTTACCCGGGGGTCTGGAGCAGCCCCAGCATTTT. Protein: CASSLPGGLEQPQHF.

This clone was observed a handful of times. The J gene is TRBJ2-7, the V gene TRBV29-1; 8 bases agree with TRBD2. V dropped 4 bases and J dropped 1; count of bases not matched to a gene: 6. In germline, CDR1 is SQVTM, CDR2 ANQGSEA. CDR3 size: 14 residues. The CDR3 is CSVVSGGGSYEQYF. The CDR3, as DNA: TGCAGCGTTGTGTCGGGGGGGGGATCCTACGAGCAGTACTTC.

This chain links TRBV6-5 with TRBJ1-2; 7 nucleotides agree with TRBD1. CDR1 and CDR2 from the germline V gene are MNHEY and SVGAGI. The length of the CDR3 is 13 residues. The V segment lost 4 bases and the J segment 8 bases; nucleotides outside the gene matches: 7. The CDR3 bases are TGTGCCAGCAGTTGGGAGGCAGGGGGAGGCTACACCTTC. Translated: CASSWEAGGGYTF.

This clone was counted a few times. V gene TRBV28 combines with J gene TRBJ2-2, with 13 bases lining up with TRBD2. CDR1 is MDHEN, CDR2 SYDVKM, per germline. The CDR3 consists of 19 residues. After removal of 2 bases from V and 2 bases from J, the junction contained 8 bases not matched to a gene. The CDR3 DNA reads TGTGCCAGCAGTTTAGTCCAGGGACTAGCGGGAACCAACACCGGGGAGCTGTTTTTT. This codes for CASSLVQGLAGTNTGELFF.

This clone has more than one count but fewer than ten. V is TRBV7-9 and J is TRBJ2-5, with a possible D match to TRBD2 (5 bases). The CDR3 length is 15 residues. The V and J ends lost 5 bases and 3 bases respectively, with 16 bases between them. CDR1 and CDR2 from the germline V gene are SEHNR and FQNEAQ (reference sequence). CDR3 DNA: TGTGCCAGCAGCCCGCCCGGGAAGGCGGAAGAGACCCAGTACTTC. Protein: CASSPPGKAEETQYF.

This chain joins TRBV11-2 and TRBJ1-2, with D unclear. The CDR3 runs to 15 residues. Germline lookup yields CDR1 SGHAT and CDR2 FQNNGV. V was shortened by 5 bases and J by 2 bases, with 15 bases between the two germline ends. CDR3 nucleotides: TGTGCCAGCAGCCCCGTTCGGGGTAGGAACTATGGCTACACCTTC. It codes for CASSPVRGRNYGYTF.

This rearrangement joins TRBV27 to TRBJ2-7; 7 bases map to TRBD2. The CDR3 totals 15 residues. With 0 bases clipped from V and 7 bases from J, the junction kept 9 bases outside the gene matches. Per germline, CDR1 MNHEY and CDR2 SMNVEV (reference sequence). CDR3 amino acids: CASSLSGTTTREQYF. CDR3 DNA: TGTGCCAGCAGTTTATCCGGGACTACAACCAGGGAGCAGTACTTC.

The chain joins TRBV2 to TRBJ1-1; TRBD1 is a possible D gene (5 bases). The V end was cut by 7 bases, the J end by 7 bases, with 16 bases between. The CDR3 contains 13 residues. Germline CDR1 SNHLY, CDR2 FYNNEI. The CDR3 loop is CASTKGLFGEAFF. The CDR3 DNA is TGTGCCAGCACTAAGGGACTCTTTGGTGAAGCTTTCTTT.

In its sample, this clone was seen a few times. This sequence joins TRBV28 and TRBJ1-1; 9 bases align to TRBD1. Germline-derived CDR1 and CDR2 are MDHEN and SYDVKM. The CDR3 runs 16 residues. V shed 7 bases and J 4 bases; nucleotides not matched to a gene: 13. The CDR3 nucleotides read TGTGCCAGCACCCCGGACAGGGGCGGAGGCCCCACTGAAGCTTTCTTT. Residues: CASTPDRGGGPTEAFF. Looking up the rest from reference TRBV28 and TRBJ1-1 gives the full variable domain: DVKVTQSSRYLVKRTGEKVFLECVQDMDHENMFWYRQDPGLGLRLIYFSYDVKMKEKGDIPEGYSVSREKKERFSLILESASTNQTSMYLCASTPDRGGGPTEAFFGQGTRLTVV.

This clone has more than one count but fewer than ten. This chain joins TRBV5-4 and TRBJ2-3; D unresolved. V was clipped by 0 bases and J by 6 bases, with 14 bases between them. Germline assignment: CDR1 SGHNT and CDR2 YYREEE (reference sequence). This CDR3 is 15 amino acids long. The CDR3 DNA follows: TGTGCCAGCAGCTTGGGGCTTTCCTTCGGGGATACGCAGTATTTT. Translating gives CASSLGLSFGDTQYF.